The rows below give T cell receptor beta chains drawn from one sample of a study of cytomegalovirus exposure and HLA in healthy donors. Clones were read by immunoSEQ multiplex PCR, and TCRdb kept only the in-frame ones, dropping some. The sample has under 200,000 clones, over 70% seen once. Sequencing used PBMCs. These receptors were taken from a woman aged 50 to 60 in good health and CMV-seropositive. Both conserved end residues are part of each CDR3. A D gene is named only where the DNA matches it firmly. Clone sizes are given selectively: once, few, many, or a class where the clone is expanded.

j_call clone_size d_call v_call cdr3_aa cdr3_nt
TRBJ1-2 NA NA TRBV19 CASSSREGAYGYTF TGTGCCAGTAGTTCCCGCGAGGGTGCCTATGGCTACACCTTC
TRBJ2-7 NA NA TRBV7-9 CASSYHRESYEQYF TGTGCCAGCAGCTATCACAGGGAGTCCTACGAGCAGTACTTC
TRBJ2-1 once TRBD2 TRBV19 CASSIGLAGRNEQFF TGTGCCAGTAGTATAGGCCTAGCGGGAAGAAATGAGCAGTTCTTC
TRBJ2-3 NA NA TRBV7-3 CASRREGTDTQYF TGTGCCAGCAGGCGAGAGGGCACAGATACGCAGTATTTT
TRBJ2-2 NA NA TRBV5-1 CASSLDPPGQNTGELFF TGCGCCAGCAGCCTTGACCCTCCGGGACAGAACACCGGGGAGCTGTTTTTT
TRBJ2-1 once NA TRBV29-1 CSVPSPGYNEQFF TGCAGCGTCCCCTCACCAGGGTACAATGAGCAGTTCTTC
TRBJ1-1 NA NA TRBV7-2 CASSTNGGGDTEAFF TGTGCCAGCAGCACGAACGGGGGAGGAGACACTGAAGCTTTCTTT
TRBJ1-1 NA TRBD1 TRBV27 CASLNRGRTEAFF TGTGCCAGCCTAAACAGGGGAAGGACTGAAGCTTTCTTT
TRBJ2-1 few TRBD2 TRBV11-2 CASSRLAGAYNEQFF TGTGCCAGCAGCCGGCTAGCGGGAGCCTACAATGAGCAGTTCTTC
TRBJ1-6 NA NA TRBV11-1 CASSAPSLRCNSPLHF TGTGCCAGCAGCGCCCCTTCCCTAAGATGTAATTCACCCCTCCACTTT
TRBJ2-7 NA NA TRBV5-1 CASSSVLYEQYF TGCGCCAGCAGCTCGGTTCTCTACGAGCAGTACTTC
TRBJ2-7 NA TRBD1 TRBV6-5 CASSYSYRGYEQYF TGTGCCAGCAGTTACTCGTACAGGGGCTACGAGCAGTACTTC
TRBJ2-7 NA TRBD2 TRBV4-2 CASSQDEGASGSYPPYEQYF TGTGCCAGCAGCCAAGATGAGGGAGCTAGCGGGAGCTACCCTCCCTACGAGCAGTACTTC
TRBJ1-5 few NA TRBV27 CASSPRESRQPQHF TGTGCCAGCAGTCCCCGGGAGTCCCGTCAGCCCCAGCATTTT
TRBJ2-4 NA TRBD1 TRBV2 CASRGDRQNSQYF TGTGCCAGCAGGGGGGACAGACAAAACAGTCAGTACTTC
TRBJ2-5 NA TRBD2 TRBV10-3 CAIRTSGGSQETQYF TGTGCCATCAGGACTAGCGGGGGTTCTCAAGAGACCCAGTACTTC
TRBJ2-1 NA NA TRBV6-1 CASSRSRGDEQFF TGTGCCAGCAGCCGAAGTCGGGGTGATGAGCAGTTCTTC
TRBJ1-4 NA TRBD1 TRBV5-4 CASSSDPTGGEEKLFF TGTGCCAGCAGCTCGGATCCGACAGGGGGAGAGGAAAAACTGTTTTTT
TRBJ1-1 NA NA TRBV11-3 CASSAWGLLNPGGLNTEAFF TGTGCCAGCAGCGCATGGGGACTACTAAACCCCGGGGGATTGAACACTGAAGCTTTCTTT
TRBJ2-1 NA NA TRBV29-1 CSAYPRELTYNEQFF TGCAGCGCTTACCCCCGGGAGCTGACCTACAATGAGCAGTTCTTC
TRBJ2-3 NA TRBD2 TRBV28 CASSTLAGVADTQYF TGTGCCAGCAGTACCTTAGCGGGAGTGGCAGATACGCAGTATTTT
TRBJ2-1 NA NA TRBV6-5 CASSYGPGDSYNEQFF TGTGCCAGCAGTTACGGTCCGGGGGACTCCTACAATGAGCAGTTCTTC
TRBJ1-3 NA NA TRBV28 CASSTFPGGSGNTIYF TGTGCCAGCAGCACATTCCCAGGTGGCTCTGGAAACACCATATATTTT
TRBJ2-3 medium-sized TRBD2 TRBV4-3 CASSQGGSGRIPDTQYF TGCGCCAGCAGCCAAGGGGGTAGCGGGAGAATCCCAGATACGCAGTATTTT
TRBJ1-3 NA NA TRBV5-6 CASRQTASGNTIYF TGTGCCAGCAGGCAGACAGCCTCTGGAAACACCATATATTTT
TRBJ2-6 NA NA TRBV28 CASSPLTIHLQGSGANVLTF TGTGCCAGCAGTCCCCTGACTATCCATTTACAGGGCTCTGGGGCCAACGTCCTGACTTTC
TRBJ1-1 NA NA TRBV5-4 CASSFGENTEAFF TGTGCCAGCAGCTTCGGGGAAAACACTGAAGCTTTCTTT
TRBJ2-1 NA TRBD2 TRBV18 CASSLAGGTYNEQFF TGTGCCAGCTCTTTAGCGGGGGGCACCTACAATGAGCAGTTCTTC
TRBJ2-3 NA TRBD2 TRBV30 CAWSVAGGVPDTQYF TGTGCCTGGAGTGTCGCGGGAGGGGTGCCAGATACGCAGTATTTT
TRBJ1-4 NA TRBD1 TRBV19 CASSLQGPDEKLFF TGTGCCAGTAGTCTACAGGGGCCGGATGAAAAACTGTTTTTT
TRBJ1-2 NA NA TRBV2 CASKADSPLRTF TGTGCCAGCAAAGCAGACAGCCCTCTTAGGACCTTC
TRBJ2-7 NA NA TRBV30 CAWRDRAYEQYF TGTGCCTGGAGGGACAGAGCCTACGAGCAGTACTTC
TRBJ2-7 NA NA TRBV7-2 CASSLVRVGGYEQYF TGTGCCAGCAGCTTAGTACGGGTAGGAGGTTACGAGCAGTACTTC
TRBJ2-7 few TRBD1 TRBV7-8 CASSLARQGWASYEQYF TGTGCCAGCAGCTTAGCAAGACAGGGATGGGCCTCCTACGAGCAGTACTTC
TRBJ2-1 few NA TRBV21-1 CASSLKLAVIENEQFF TGTGCCAGCAGTTTAAAACTAGCGGTGATTGAGAATGAGCAGTTCTTC
TRBJ2-3 once NA TRBV19 CASSILGMDTQYF TGTGCCAGTAGTATTCTCGGGATGGATACGCAGTATTTT
TRBJ2-2 NA TRBD2 TRBV19 CASSIRGRGTGELFF TGTGCCAGTAGTATCCGCGGGAGAGGGACCGGGGAGCTGTTTTTT
TRBJ1-2 NA NA TRBV15 CATSREVEGAGYTF TGTGCCACCAGCAGAGAGGTCGAGGGTGCTGGCTACACCTTC
TRBJ2-7 few TRBD2 TRBV28 CASSMLSGSFSYEQYF TGTGCCAGCAGCATGCTTAGCGGGAGCTTTTCCTACGAGCAGTACTTC
TRBJ2-7 NA TRBD2 TRBV7-3 CASSSQPILAGPYEQYF TGTGCCAGCAGCTCCCAGCCCATACTAGCGGGACCCTACGAGCAGTACTTC
TRBJ1-1 NA NA TRBV6-6 CASSLQGNTEAFF TGTGCCAGCAGCTTACAGGGGAACACTGAAGCTTTCTTT
TRBJ1-2 few NA TRBV7-3 CASSLETTGNGYTF TGTGCCAGCAGCTTAGAGACGACGGGTAATGGCTACACCTTC
TRBJ2-3 once TRBD2 TRBV7-2 CASSPVVGLAGHTQYF TGTGCCAGCAGCCCTGTCGTGGGACTAGCGGGACATACGCAGTATTTT
TRBJ1-1 NA NA TRBV30 CAWSVLGGTEAFF TGTGCCTGGAGTGTACTAGGCGGCACTGAAGCTTTCTTT
TRBJ2-6 NA NA TRBV5-1 CASRSSGANALTF TGCGCCAGCAGGAGCTCTGGGGCCAACGCCCTGACTTTC
TRBJ2-2 NA NA TRBV7-6 CASSLEQLTGELFF TGTGCCAGCAGCTTAGAACAGCTGACCGGGGAGCTGTTTTTT
TRBJ2-7 NA NA TRBV30 CAWTQGSWNYEQYF TGTGCCTGGACCCAGGGGAGTTGGAACTACGAGCAGTACTTC
TRBJ2-5 few NA TRBV7-9 CASSLAQGGGETQYF TGTGCCAGCAGCTTAGCCCAGGGCGGCGGTGAGACCCAGTACTTC
TRBJ2-6 NA TRBD1 TRBV9 CASSVSVGDRRGSGANVLTF TGTGCCAGCAGCGTAAGCGTAGGGGACAGGCGCGGCTCTGGGGCCAACGTCCTGACTTTC
TRBJ1-2 NA NA TRBV18 CASSQGPGGANYGYTF TGTGCCAGCTCACAAGGGCCTGGAGGTGCGAACTATGGCTACACCTTC
TRBJ2-3 NA TRBD2 TRBV9 CASSVAGSGLGDTQYF TGTGCCAGCAGCGTAGCGGGTAGCGGGCTAGGAGATACGCAGTATTTT
TRBJ2-7 NA NA TRBV18 CASSPPRDTNSYEQYF TGTGCCAGCTCACCACCAAGGGACACCAACTCCTACGAGCAGTACTTC
TRBJ1-6 NA NA TRBV4-3 CASSQKTDSSPLHF TGCGCCAGCAGCCAAAAGACAGACTCATCACCCCTCCACTTT